The subject of this entry is one T cell receptor (beta chain). V was clipped by 6 bases and J by 4 bases, with 9 bases between them. The CDR3 runs 13 residues. The germline gives CDR1 MDHEN, CDR2 SYDVKM. These data come from a study of T cell changes during pregnancy in multiple sclerosis. Produced via immunoSEQ multiplex PCR; TCRdb's table is partial and in-frame only. The sample contains 35,000 to 50,000 clones, approximately 90% of which appear only once. The sequence derives from a female donor with multiple sclerosis, enrolled in a pregnancy study. J is TRBJ1-4 and V is TRBV28; D not certain. The material was CD4+ T cells from peripheral blood mononuclear cells, obtained in the first trimester of pregnancy. CDR3 protein: CASRAGVNEKLFF. CDR3 in DNA: TGTGCCAGCAGGGCGGGAGTTAATGAAAAACTGTTTTTT.